These 11 T cell receptor beta chains were all obtained from the same sample, sequenced in a study of T cells after yellow fever vaccination. TCRdb passed the 5' RACE reads through MiXCR, listing each CDR3 protein once. This table has some 4,500 distinct CDR3 sequences, less than 9% appearing once. The specimen comprised PBMCs, either bulk or a sorted T-cell subset (CD4+, CD8+, memory, or dextramer-sorted; not recorded which), sampled about 41 days after the first yellow fever vaccination. These receptors originate from a man younger than 30 who received the YFV17D yellow fever vaccine.

This clonotype appeared many times. V and J are TRBV15 and TRBJ2-4; 8 bases are a match to TRBD2. The V segment lost 4 bases and the J segment 0 bases; nucleotides outside the gene matches: 17. CDR3 length equals 20 residues. Germline CDR1 reads LNHNV; CDR2 reads YYDKDF (reference sequence). Written as DNA, the CDR3 is TGTGCCACCAGCAACCGCAGGGCACCAGCGGGGGACCTAGCCAAAAACATTCAGTACTTC. Encoded protein: CATSNRRAPAGDLAKNIQYF.

This clonotype was counted many times. V gene TRBV11-2 combines with J gene TRBJ1-1; the match to TRBD1 covers 9 bases. Germline CDR1 SGHAT, CDR2 FQNNGV. Trimming at V came to 4 bases and at J to 4 bases, leaving 13 bases not matched to a gene. CDR3 length: 17 residues. This CDR3 is CASSSTTLTGGCTEAFF. The CDR3 DNA reads TGTGCCAGCAGCTCAACGACCCTAACAGGGGGCTGCACTGAAGCTTTCTTT. Full variable domain (remainder filled in from reference TRBV11-2 and TRBJ1-1): EAGVAQSPRYKIIEKRQSVAFWCNPISGHATLYWYQQILGQGPKLLIQFQNNGVVDDSQLPKDRFSAERLKGVDSTLKIQPAKLEDSAVYLCASSSTTLTGGCTEAFFGQGTRLTVV.

This clonotype appeared many times. The rearrangement joins TRBV28 to TRBJ2-2; D not resolved. Germline V CDR1 and CDR2: MDHEN, SYDVKM. The CDR3 totals 15 residues. Deletions cut 3 bases from V and 5 bases from J, with 13 bases between. The CDR3 sequence is CASSFRRVSTGELFF. CDR3 in DNA: TGTGCCAGCAGTTTTCGTAGGGTTTCGACCGGGGAGCTGTTTTTT.

This clonotype was picked up many times. The chain uses TRBV29-1 and TRBJ2-5, with TRBD2 matching 8 bases. Germline V lookup: CDR1 SQVTM, CDR2 ANQGSEA. The CDR3 is made up of 13 amino acids. Trimming at V came to 3 bases and at J to 5 bases, leaving 5 bases not matched to a gene. This CDR3 reads CSVERGAGETQYF. In DNA, the CDR3 is TGCAGCGTTGAGCGGGGGGCTGGGGAGACCCAGTACTTC.

This clonotype has a count of ten or more. V is TRBV5-4 and J is TRBJ2-4, with D possibly being TRBD2 (6 bases). CDR1 and CDR2 (germline): SGHNT, YYREEE (reference sequence). There are 14 residues in the CDR3. Trimming pared 2 bases from V and 6 bases from J, leaving 12 bases between. CDR3: CASSFPGDPNIQYF. CDR3 coding DNA: TGTGCCAGCAGCTTCCCGGGGGACCCAAACATTCAGTACTTC.

This clonotype was seen ten or more times. The V gene is TRBV12-3 or TRBV12-4, the J gene TRBJ1-6; D call uncertain. V lost 4 bases and J 12 bases, leaving 13 bases between the germline ends. This CDR3 spans 13 amino acids. The CDR3 loop is CASSYRTQRPLHF. CDR3 coding DNA: TGTGCCAGCAGTTACAGAACCCAGCGACCCCTCCACTTT.

In this sample, this clonotype turned up many times. V gene TRBV20-1 combines with J gene TRBJ2-3, with D hard to call. Between the trimmed V and J ends, which lost 5 bases and 6 bases, there was a span of 15 bases. This CDR3 has 13 residues. Looked up from germline, CDR1 is DFQATT and CDR2 is SNEGSKA (reference sequence). CDR3 in DNA: TGCAGTGCTGCCGGAATTAGCTTGGATACGCAGTATTTT. Its translation: CSAAGISLDTQYF.

The chain employs TRBV5-6 and TRBJ2-1; D is ambiguous. This CDR3 is built from 14 residues. Germline CDR1 SGHDT, CDR2 YYEEEE. V was cut by 9 bases and J by 5 bases, with 18 bases left in between. The CDR3 loop is CAMSPRVQHNEQFF. The CDR3 bases are TGTGCCATGAGCCCCCGGGTCCAGCACAATGAGCAGTTCTTC.

This clonotype showed up many times. V usage is TRBV7-8 and J usage is TRBJ1-3; D is uncertain. The CDR3 covers 14 residues. V dropped 5 bases and J dropped 1 base, with 9 bases sitting between them. Germline V gene lookup returns CDR1 SGHVS and CDR2 FQNEAQ. In DNA form, the CDR3 reads TGTGCCAGCAGCACTCGCAGGTCTGGAAACACCATATATTTT. It codes for CASSTRRSGNTIYF.

Details on this clonotype: A single base separates this from a much larger clone, so it may be a read error. The CDR3 here is CAGSPPWGGETQYF. The CDR3 nucleotides are TGCGCCGGCAGCCCCCCGTGGGGAGGGGAGACCCAGTACTTC. The gene calls are TRBV4-1 and TRBJ2-5; TRBD2 matches 7 bases. CDR1 and CDR2 (germline): MGHRA, YSYEKL. The length of the CDR3 is 14 residues.

By sample share, this clonotype is medium-sized. The rearrangement joins TRBV5-4 to TRBJ2-1; 11 bases are shared with TRBD2. Germline V gene data show CDR1 as SGHNT and CDR2 as YYREEE (reference sequence). V shed 4 bases, J shed 3 bases, and the junction held 6 bases outside the gene matches. This CDR3 comprises 16 residues. CDR3 residues: CASSPTSGGHYNEQFF. The CDR3 DNA reads TGTGCCAGCAGCCCCACTAGCGGGGGCCACTACAATGAGCAGTTCTTC.